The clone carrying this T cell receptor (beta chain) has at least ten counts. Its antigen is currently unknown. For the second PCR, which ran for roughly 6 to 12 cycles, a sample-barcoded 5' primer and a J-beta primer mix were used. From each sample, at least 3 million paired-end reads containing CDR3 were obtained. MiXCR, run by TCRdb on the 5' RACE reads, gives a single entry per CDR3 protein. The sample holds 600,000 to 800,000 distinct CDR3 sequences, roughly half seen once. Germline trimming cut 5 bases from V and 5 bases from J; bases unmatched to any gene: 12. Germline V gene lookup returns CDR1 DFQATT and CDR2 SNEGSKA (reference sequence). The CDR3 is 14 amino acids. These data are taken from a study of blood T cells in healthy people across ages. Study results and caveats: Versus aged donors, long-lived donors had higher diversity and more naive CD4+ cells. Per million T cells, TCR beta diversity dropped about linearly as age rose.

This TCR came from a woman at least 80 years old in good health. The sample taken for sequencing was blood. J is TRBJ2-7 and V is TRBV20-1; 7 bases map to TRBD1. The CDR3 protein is CSAPDRAQINEQYF. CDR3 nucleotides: TGCAGTGCTCCCGACAGGGCTCAGATCAACGAGCAGTACTTC.